Reported below is one TCR beta chain. Its antigen remains unidentified. V trimming: 0 bases; J trimming: 5 bases; junction bases outside the gene matches: 5. Germline CDR1 and CDR2: LNHNV and YYDKDF (reference sequence). This CDR3 is 16 amino acids long. Prepared libraries of TCR beta cDNA carried unique molecular identifiers. With about 0.95 to 10 million T cells as the source, 500,000 to 650,000 cDNA molecules resulted. MiXCR was run by TCRdb on the PCR reads, yielding one entry per CDR3 protein. The repertoire includes 450,000 to 650,000 distinct CDR3 sequences, roughly 46% of them detected once, and over 1.5% sits in the top ten. The sample comes from a study of post-analysis software for immune sequencing data. Study-level information: Recorded disease courses covered relapsing-remitting, secondary progressive and progressive-relapsing multiple sclerosis. Some patients had no subtype annotation.

Findings of the study overall: Under F measure analysis, samples from one preparation batch co-clustered strongly. Compared with controls, patients had more of roughly 5 TRBV segments, including TRBV5-6, TRBV5-1 and TRBV20-1. Significantly decreased normalized Chao1 diversity was recorded for multiple sclerosis patients relative to controls.

V and J are TRBV15 and TRBJ2-3; TRBD1 agrees at 10 bases. This TCR came from a girl aged 10-17 years with multiple sclerosis. Sequencing was carried out using blood. The CDR3 nucleotides are TGTGCCACCAGCAGAGAAGGGGACAGGGGAATAGATACGCAGTATTTT. Its translation: CATSREGDRGIDTQYF.